This T cell receptor (beta chain) comes out of a study of beta chain features in type 1 diabetes. The CDR3 spans 15 residues. V shed 3 bases and J shed 8 bases, with 17 bases lying between them. Germline V gene sequence: CDR1 SGHRS, CDR2 YFSETQ. Sorting with CD45RO/CCR7/CD25/CD127/CD95/CD27 yielded naive, central memory, regulatory and stem-like memory CD4+ cells. Post-sort purity exceeded 95% for all sorted populations. The authors reverse transcribed all of the isolated RNA, so sequencing captured expressed TCRB transcripts. Produced via immunoSEQ multiplex PCR; TCRdb's table is partial and in-frame only. Of around 150,000 clones in the sample, roughly 60% were seen once. This clone was counted between two and nine times. The antigen is undetermined. General study results and limits: The study found moderately but significantly shorter TCRB CDR3s in all four CD4+ subsets of Type 1 diabetes patients. Still unanswered here is whether HLA type influences TCRB rearrangement. Naive, central memory and regulatory TCRB repertoires appeared more similar among patients than healthy donors.

The rearrangement uses TRBV5-1 and TRBJ1-4, with D hard to call. The source material was naive CD4+ T cells from blood. This TCR was recovered from a man aged 25-45 years with type 1 diabetes. CDR3 region: CASSSSTTGSEKLFF. CDR3 DNA: TGCGCCAGCAGCTCGAGCACAACGGGGTCGGAAAAACTGTTTTTT.